This TCR beta chain was found in a study of blood T cell repertoires in COVID-19. Germline lookup yields CDR1 SNHLY and CDR2 FYNNEI. Trimming removed 1 base from V and 2 bases from J; junction bases left unmatched: 14. CDR3 length: 19 residues. The repertoire was sequenced with immunoSEQ multiplex PCR; TCRdb's copy has only in-frame clones and lacks some. Of about 480,000 clones detected, 89% appear once; the ten largest clones hold over 0.7%. This receptor was taken from a man between 18 and 35 years old with COVID-19, enrolled during active disease. The sample consisted of peripheral blood. The J gene is TRBJ1-1, the V gene TRBV2; 9 bases line up with TRBD1. The CDR3: CASSEVRQGGVGVNTEAFF. The CDR3 DNA reads as TGTGCCAGCAGTGAAGTCAGACAGGGGGGGGTTGGTGTAAACACTGAAGCTTTCTTT.